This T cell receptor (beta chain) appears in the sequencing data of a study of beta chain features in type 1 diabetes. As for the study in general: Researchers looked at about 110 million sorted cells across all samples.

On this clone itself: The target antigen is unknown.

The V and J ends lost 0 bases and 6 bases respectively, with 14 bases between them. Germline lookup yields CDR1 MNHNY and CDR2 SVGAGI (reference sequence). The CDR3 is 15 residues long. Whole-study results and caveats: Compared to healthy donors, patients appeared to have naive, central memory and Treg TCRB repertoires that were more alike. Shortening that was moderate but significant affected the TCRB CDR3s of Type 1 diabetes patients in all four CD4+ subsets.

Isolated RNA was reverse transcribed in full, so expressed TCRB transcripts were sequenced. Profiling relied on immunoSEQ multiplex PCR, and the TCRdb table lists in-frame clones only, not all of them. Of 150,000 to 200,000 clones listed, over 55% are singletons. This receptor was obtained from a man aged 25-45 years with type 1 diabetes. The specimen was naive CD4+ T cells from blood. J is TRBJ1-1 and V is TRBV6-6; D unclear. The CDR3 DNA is TGTGCCAGCAGTTACTCCGGGGAGGCGGTCCCTGAAGCTTTCTTT. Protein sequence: CASSYSGEAVPEAFF.